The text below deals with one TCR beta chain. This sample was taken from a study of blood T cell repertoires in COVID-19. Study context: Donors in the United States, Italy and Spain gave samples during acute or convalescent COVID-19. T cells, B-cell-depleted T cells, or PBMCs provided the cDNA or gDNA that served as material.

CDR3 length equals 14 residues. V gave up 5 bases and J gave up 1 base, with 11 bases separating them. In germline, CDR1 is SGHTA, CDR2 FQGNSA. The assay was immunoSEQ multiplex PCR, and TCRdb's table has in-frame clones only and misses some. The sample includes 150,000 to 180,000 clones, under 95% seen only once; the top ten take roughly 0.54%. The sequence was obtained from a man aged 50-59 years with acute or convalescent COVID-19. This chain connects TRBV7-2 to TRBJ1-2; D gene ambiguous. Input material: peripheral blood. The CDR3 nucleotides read TGTGCCAGCAGCCGCCCGGGGAGTAACTATGGCTACACCTTC. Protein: CASSRPGSNYGYTF. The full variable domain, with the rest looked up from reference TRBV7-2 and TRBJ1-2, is GAGVSQSPSNKVTEKGKDVELRCDPISGHTALYWYRQSLGQGLEFLIYFQGNSAPDKSGLPSDRFSAERTGGSVSTLTIQRTQQEDSAVYLCASSRPGSNYGYTFGSGTRLTVV.